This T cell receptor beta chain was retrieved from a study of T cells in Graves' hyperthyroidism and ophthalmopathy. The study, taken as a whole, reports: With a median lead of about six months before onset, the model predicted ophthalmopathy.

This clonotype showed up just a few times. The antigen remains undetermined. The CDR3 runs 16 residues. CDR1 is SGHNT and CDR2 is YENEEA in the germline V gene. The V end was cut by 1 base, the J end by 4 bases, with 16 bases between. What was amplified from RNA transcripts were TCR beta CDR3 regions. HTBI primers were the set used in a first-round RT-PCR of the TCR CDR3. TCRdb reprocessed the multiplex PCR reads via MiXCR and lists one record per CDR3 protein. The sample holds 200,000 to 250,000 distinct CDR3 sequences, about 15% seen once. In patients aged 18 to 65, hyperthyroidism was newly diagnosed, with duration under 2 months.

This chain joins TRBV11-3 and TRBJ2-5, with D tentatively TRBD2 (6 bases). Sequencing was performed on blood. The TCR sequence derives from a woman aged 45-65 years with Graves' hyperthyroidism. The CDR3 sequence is CASSLVSSGSSETQYF. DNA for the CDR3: TGTGCCAGCAGCTTAGTCAGTAGCGGATCGTCAGAGACCCAGTACTTC.